The source of this T cell receptor (beta chain) is a study of T cells in Graves' hyperthyroidism and ophthalmopathy (dated by TCRdb to about 2019). The study in broad terms: Peripheral blood was collected at initial diagnosis, before any treatment. In addition, the study compared T-cell repertoires in thyroid tissue and in blood from six Graves' hyperthyroidism patients. A discovery cohort of 95 to 100 patients, fewer than 50 with Graves' ophthalmopathy and about 58 with stable Graves' hyperthyroidism, was used to find distinguishing TCR V-J signatures. Prospective prediction of ophthalmopathy was tested in an independent validation cohort of some 19 hyperthyroidism patients and around 16 patients who later progressed to ophthalmopathy. The approximately 98 discovery patients were randomly divided into training and test sets at a 7:3 ratio. After blood sampling, hyperthyroidism patients were treated with methimazole at a starting dose of 30 mg daily, and ophthalmopathy patients were treated with high-dose intravenous methylprednisolone. The paper describes TCR Vbeta CDR3 sequencing of around 130 peripheral blood samples, made up of 43 ophthalmopathy patients, 70 to 80 hyperthyroidism patients and about 17 progressor patients.

This clonotype occurred a few times. No cognate antigen has been identified for it. Within one base of it there is no much larger clone, and no base qualities were kept. Amplification of TCR beta CDR3 regions was carried out from RNA transcripts. The TCR CDR3 was subjected to a first round of RT-PCR using the HTBI primer set and the Qiagen OneStep RT-PCR kit. A second multiplex PCR round built the libraries, followed by size selection and purification. Sequencing of the libraries was done on an Illumina HiSeq2000 using paired-end 100 bp reads. Per the authors' processing: SOAPnuke was used to process the raw data, throwing out any read that contained adapters or uncalled bases, had a mean Phred below 15, or lacked an exact constant-primer or identifier match. High-quality paired reads were merged with COPE v1.2.5, and unique nucleotide sequences were defined as clonotypes. MiTCR v1.1 was used to align the clonotypes against IMGT TRBV, TRBD and TRBJ reference segments. The analysis was restricted to V-J combinations with a frequency above 0.0001, which together covered just over 99% of the repertoires. A TCS score was defined as the ratio between F50 (clonal expansion) and ExV (chaos), using BLOSUM62-based TCRdist between CDR3 peptides within each V-J. Welch's t-statistics and random forest reduced 500 to 650 V-J features to about 13, which were used in a naive Bayes classifier (R e1071). TCRdb took the public reads, trimmed them with fastp at Q25, ran MiXCR for clone calling and kept in-frame beta chains. Merged by CDR3 protein, the rows form single entries marked with the most common genes and DNA. Here the V and J calls rest on TCRdb's processing, not on the authors' analysis. A total of a few hundred thousand distinct CDR3 sequences appear in this sample, 15% to 19% of them only once. The top ten clonotypes cover approximately 14% of the sample.

Broad study findings and their caveats: A model built on a 13 V-J signature distinguished ophthalmopathy from stable hyperthyroidism, reaching 85% to 90% sensitivity and under 84% specificity in cross-validation and 80%/75% in testing. In validation, the model predicted progression to ophthalmopathy a median of about 5.9 months before onset, with over 60% sensitivity and roughly 72% specificity. Sample size was not statistically predetermined, and investigators were not blinded to group allocation. Most expanded thyroid clonotypes (frequency above 0.001) were also detected in blood, a finding suggesting that blood repertoires may reflect thyroid immune responses.

Graves' hyperthyroidism was defined as stable when no progression to ophthalmopathy occurred over 18 months of follow-up. Hyperthyroidism patients were newly diagnosed, had a disease duration of under 2 months, and were aged 18 to 65 years. The study excluded patients with uncontrolled infections, other autoimmune diseases, pregnancy or lactation. Clinical symptoms, serum thyroxine and TRAb, thyroid ultrasound, and orbital computed tomography formed the basis for the diagnoses. Ficoll-Paque density gradient centrifugation was used to isolate PBMCs from around 10 ml of fresh peripheral blood. Total RNA was extracted with Trizol reagent, and quality was checked on an Agilent 2100 Bioanalyzer. The CDR3 numbers 16 residues from cysteine through phenylalanine. Only the CDR3 portion is preserved as DNA: 48 bases, with reading frame beginning at the first base. CDR1 MDHEN and CDR2 SYDVKM are derived from the germline V gene. The junction carries 10 bases between V and J, which are trimmed by 2 bases and 2 bases respectively.

Sequenced sample: blood. This TCR was recovered from a young woman with Graves' hyperthyroidism. Recombination joined TRBV28 with TRBJ1-6, and TRBD1 may be the D gene, going by 5 matching bases. This receptor carries the CDR3 CASSLTQGPYNSPLHF. The nucleotide sequence reads TGTGCCAGCAGTTTAACCCAGGGTCCCTATAATTCACCCCTCCACTTT.